These 8 T cell receptor beta chains were all obtained from the same sample, sequenced in a study of T cell responses to AZD1222 COVID-19 vaccine. The assay was immunoSEQ multiplex PCR, and TCRdb's table has in-frame clones only and misses some. This sample has some 150,000 clones, with 85% to 95% found just once. This material consisted of peripheral blood, taken on day 0 of AZD1222 vaccination. All receptors derive from an adult in good health.

The chain couples TRBV5-1 to TRBJ1-1; TRBD1 matches at 10 bases. Germline lookup yields CDR1 SGHRS and CDR2 YFSETQ. The V and J ends lost 1 base and 1 base, in that order; junction bases with no gene match: 7. The CDR3 extends over 17 amino acids. CDR3 sequence reads: CASSLRGQGFKNTEAFF. In nucleotides, the CDR3 is TGCGCCAGCAGCTTGCGGGGACAGGGGTTCAAGAACACTGAAGCTTTCTTT. Supplemented by reference TRBV5-1 and TRBJ1-1, the full variable domain reads KAGVTQTPRYLIKTRGQQVTLSCSPISGHRSVSWYQQTPGQGLQFLFEYFSETQRNKGNFPGRFSGRQFSNSRSEMNVSTLELGDSALYLCASSLRGQGFKNTEAFFGQGTRLTVV.

The chain employs TRBV27 and TRBJ2-1; 7 positions agree with TRBD1. The germline V gene encodes CDR1 MNHEY and CDR2 SMNVEV (reference sequence). The junction had 8 bases not matched to a gene; V was cut back by 2 bases and J by 4 bases. The CDR3 has 16 amino acids. The chain's CDR3 is CASSLPRDSSYNEQFF. The CDR3 DNA follows: TGTGCCAGCAGTTTACCGAGGGACAGCAGTTACAATGAGCAGTTCTTC.

This chain joins TRBV25-1 and TRBJ2-2; a weak D match, TRBD2 (5 bases). Trimming shortened V by 11 bases and J by 0 bases, and 10 bases separated the two germline ends. The CDR3 is 13 amino acids. Germline V gene data show CDR1 as MGHDK and CDR2 as SYGVNS. The CDR3 region has the DNA TGTGCCTCCACGGGAACGAACACCGGGGAGCTGTTTTTT. Translated, it gives CASTGTNTGELFF.

V and J are TRBV18 and TRBJ1-2; 9 bases agree with TRBD1. CDR3 size: 16 residues. Germline V lookup: CDR1 KGHSH, CDR2 LQKENI. V dropped 2 bases and J dropped 4; count of bases not matched to a gene: 8. CDR3 nucleotides: TGTGCCAGCTCACCATACAGGGGGCCTCTCATCTATGGCTACACCTTC. It yields the protein CASSPYRGPLIYGYTF.

This sequence joins TRBV7-2 and TRBJ2-5; 7 nucleotides agree with TRBD1. V shed 1 base, J shed 5 bases, and the junction held 4 bases outside the gene matches. The CDR3 is made up of 14 amino acids. Germline lookup yields CDR1 SGHTA and CDR2 FQGNSA. CDR3 amino acids: CASSLDRGGETQYF. Written as DNA, the CDR3 is TGTGCCAGCAGCTTAGACAGGGGTGGGGAGACCCAGTACTTC.

This clone was recorded at least ten times. The chain joins TRBV2 to TRBJ1-4; D gene ambiguous. V shed 2 bases and J shed 0 bases, with 22 bases lying between them. Germline CDR1 is SNHLY and CDR2 is FYNNEI. The CDR3 has 20 amino acids. The CDR3 DNA is TGTGCCAGCAGTGAATTTATTATTCGGTATGCCGGAGCAACTAATGAAAAACTGTTTTTT. It translates to CASSEFIIRYAGATNEKLFF.

This clone has just one count. The V gene is TRBV5-6, the J gene TRBJ2-2; TRBD1 agrees at 9 bases. CDR3 size: 17 residues. Germline CDR1 is SGHDT and CDR2 is YYEEEE. V shed 3 bases, J shed 7 bases, and the junction held 13 bases outside the gene matches. The CDR3: CASSSGQGKSPIGELFF. The CDR3 coding sequence is TGTGCCAGCAGCTCCGGACAGGGGAAATCACCAATCGGGGAGCTGTTTTTT. The whole variable domain, filled in from reference TRBV5-6 and TRBJ2-2, reads DAGVTQSPTHLIKTRGQQVTLRCSPKSGHDTVSWYQQALGQGPQFIFQYYEEEERQRGNFPDRFSGHQFPNYSSELNVNALLLGDSALYLCASSSGQGKSPIGELFFGEGSRLTVL.

V and J are TRBV2 and TRBJ2-2; D unclear. Trimming left V 7 bases short and J 2 bases short, with 14 bases between. The CDR3 covers 15 residues. Germline V lookup: CDR1 SNHLY, CDR2 FYNNEI. CDR3 coding DNA: TGTGCCAGCAACGGCGCTATCGAAAACACCGGGGAGCTGTTTTTT. It yields the protein CASNGAIENTGELFF.